Each of the 11 T cell receptor beta chains below was sequenced from the same sample in a study of shared clonotypes between healthy human individuals. Clones were read by immunoSEQ multiplex PCR, and TCRdb kept only the in-frame ones, dropping some. The sample yields under 550,000 clones, 96% seen once. Sequencing input: naive CD4+ T cells sorted from blood. Subset meaning: CD45RA+ positively selected. The source of these receptors is a woman aged 25 to 39 in good health.

The DNA of the CDR3 is TGTGCCAGCAGCTTAGAGCCGGCCCCCTCCGAGCAGTACTTC. Amino acids: CASSLEPAPSEQYF. The chain couples TRBV11-2 to TRBJ2-7, with D unresolved. The CDR3 is made up of 14 amino acids. Germline V CDR1 and CDR2: SGHAT, FQNNGV. V lost 0 bases to trimming and J lost 6 bases, with 12 bases between them.

This chain connects TRBV19 to TRBJ2-3; 9 bases line up with TRBD1. The CDR3 is made up of 19 amino acids. Unmatched junction bases numbered 21, after V lost 6 bases and J lost 5 bases. CDR1 and CDR2 (germline): LNHDA, SQIVND (reference sequence). The chain's CDR3 is CASSRDWTGARGNEDTQYF. The CDR3 DNA reads TGTGCCAGTAGCCGAGATTGGACAGGGGCGAGGGGTAATGAAGATACGCAGTATTTT.

This chain connects TRBV28 to TRBJ2-7; D is possibly TRBD1 or TRBD2 (6 bases each). CDR3 length: 15 residues. In germline, CDR1 is MDHEN, CDR2 SYDVKM. V was trimmed by 6 bases and J by 2 bases, leaving 17 bases between them. The CDR3 DNA follows: TGTGCCAGCAGCTGGGGGGCTGAGAGCACCTACGAGCAGTACTTC. This codes for CASSWGAESTYEQYF.

V is TRBV2 and J is TRBJ2-7; 7 bases are shared with TRBD1. Germline CDR1 and CDR2: SNHLY and FYNNEI. V trimming: 4 bases; J trimming: 4 bases; junction bases outside the gene matches: 4. This CDR3 is built from 13 residues. CDR3 in DNA: TGTGCCAGCAGTGTCACAGGGGAGTACGAGCAGTACTTC. Protein product: CASSVTGEYEQYF.

About this clone itself: The sample contains more than one DNA sequence encoding this CDR3. The CDR3 DNA reads TGCGCCAGCAGCGGGGACAGCGGAAACACCATATATTTT. Translating it yields CASSGDSGNTIYF. The J gene is TRBJ1-3, the V gene TRBV5-1; 7 nucleotides line up with TRBD1. Losses at the gene ends were 4 bases for V and 4 bases for J; bases not matched to a gene: 2. The CDR3 sequence is 13 residues long. CDR1 SGHRS and CDR2 YFSETQ come from the germline V gene.

The count of this clone is one. The rearrangement links TRBV5-4 to TRBJ2-7; possible D gene TRBD2, 5 bases. V dropped 2 bases and J dropped 1 base, with 7 bases sitting between them. This CDR3 region has 13 residues. From germline, CDR1 is SGHNT and CDR2 YYREEE (reference sequence). The CDR3 DNA sequence: TGTGCCAGCAGCTTACTAGAGTCCTACGAGCAGTACTTC. Translation gives CASSLLESYEQYF.

The genes are TRBV19 and TRBJ1-5; D gene uncertain. This CDR3 comprises 15 residues. Germline CDR1 reads LNHDA; CDR2 reads SQIVND (reference sequence). V lost 5 bases and J lost 3, with 14 bases in between. In nucleotides, the CDR3 is TGTGCCAGTAGTGGTGAGGTGGATAACAATCAGCCCCAGCATTTT. It specifies CASSGEVDNNQPQHF.

The chain links TRBV15 to TRBJ2-1; D may match TRBD1 or TRBD2 (6 bases each). The CDR3 runs 16 residues. Germline values: CDR1 LNHNV, CDR2 YYDKDF (reference sequence). V shed 3 bases and J shed 0 bases, with 12 bases lying between them. CDR3 in amino acids: CATSRGGPSSYNEQFF. The CDR3, as DNA: TGTGCCACCAGCAGGGGGGGCCCAAGCTCCTACAATGAGCAGTTCTTC.

The genes are TRBV30 and TRBJ2-5; 9 nucleotides agree with TRBD2. TRBJ2-7 matches the DNA end more closely, so the J call is doubtful. This CDR3 comprises 14 residues. Germline CDR1 and CDR2: GTSNPN and SVGIG (reference sequence). The CDR3 DNA reads as TGTGCCTGGAGACTAGCGGGTCTTACCTACGAGCAGTACTTC. Amino acids: CAWRLAGLTYEQYF.

The rearrangement joins TRBV7-2 to TRBJ2-6; D is unresolved. V dropped 5 bases and J dropped 2 bases, with 10 bases sitting between them. CDR1 is SGHTA, CDR2 FQGNSA, per germline. This CDR3 spans 15 amino acids. The CDR3 sequence is CASSPFWAGANVLTF. For the CDR3, the DNA is TGTGCCAGCAGCCCATTTTGGGCTGGGGCCAACGTCCTGACTTTC.

The rearrangement uses TRBV5-4 and TRBJ2-3; D is possibly TRBD1 (8 bases). Trimming stripped 0 bases from V and 5 bases from J, with 16 bases between. The length of the CDR3 is 16 residues. The germline gives CDR1 SGHNT, CDR2 YYREEE (reference sequence). The CDR3 nucleotides read TGTGCCAGCAGCTTGGCACAGGGGGGGTTGGGAGATACGCAGTATTTT. It encodes CASSLAQGGLGDTQYF. Drawing the rest from reference TRBV5-4 and TRBJ2-3, the complete variable domain is ETGVTQSPTHLIKTRGQQVTLRCSSQSGHNTVSWYQQALGQGPQFIFQYYREEENGRGNFPPRFSGLQFPNYSSELNVNALELDDSALYLCASSLAQGGLGDTQYFGPGTRLTVL.